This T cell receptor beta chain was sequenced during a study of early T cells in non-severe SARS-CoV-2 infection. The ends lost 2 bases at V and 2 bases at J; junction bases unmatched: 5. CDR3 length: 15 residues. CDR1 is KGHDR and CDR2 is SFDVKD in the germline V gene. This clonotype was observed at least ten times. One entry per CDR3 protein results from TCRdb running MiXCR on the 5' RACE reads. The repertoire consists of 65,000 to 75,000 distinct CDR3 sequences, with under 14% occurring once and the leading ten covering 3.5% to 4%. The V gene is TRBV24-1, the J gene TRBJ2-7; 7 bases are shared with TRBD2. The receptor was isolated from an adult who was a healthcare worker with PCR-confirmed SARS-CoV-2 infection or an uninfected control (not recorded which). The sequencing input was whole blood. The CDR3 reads CATSDWSSGTYEQYF. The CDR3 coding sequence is TGTGCCACCAGTGATTGGTCTAGCGGTACCTACGAGCAGTACTTC.